This entry lists 13 T cell receptor beta chains sequenced from one sample in a study of shared clonotypes between healthy human individuals. Here immunoSEQ multiplex PCR was the method, and the copy in TCRdb shows in-frame clones only, minus some. This sample has fewer than 1.6 million clones, with approximately 98.5% found just once. Specimen: naive CD4+ T cells sorted from blood. Subset noted: CD45RA+ positively selected. Receptors were obtained from a young man in good health.

CDR3 in DNA: TGCGCCAGCAGCCAAGACAAGCGGAACTGGTACGAGCAGTACTTC. Amino acid sequence: CASSQDKRNWYEQYF. The gene calls are TRBV4-1 and TRBJ2-7; possibly TRBD2 for D (5 bases). CDR1 MGHRA and CDR2 YSYEKL come from the germline V gene. Trimming pared 0 bases from V and 4 bases from J, leaving 13 bases between. This CDR3 has 15 residues.

The chain joins TRBV9 to TRBJ2-2, with unresolved D. The CDR3 totals 15 residues. Germline V CDR1 and CDR2: SGDLS, YYNGEE. V shed 1 base and J shed 3 bases, with 10 bases lying between them. CDR3 bases: TGTGCCAGCAGCGTATTTTTTGGGGACACCGGGGAGCTGTTTTTT. Protein: CASSVFFGDTGELFF. Combining the CDR3 with reference TRBV9 and TRBJ2-2 gives the whole variable domain DSGVTQTPKHLITATGQRVTLRCSPRSGDLSVYWYQQSLDQGLQFLIQYYNGEERAKGNILERFSAQQFPDLHSELNLSSLELGDSALYFCASSVFFGDTGELFFGEGSRLTVL.

V is TRBV6-5 and J is TRBJ2-2; D gene unclear. Trimming removed 4 bases at V and 7 bases at J, with 13 bases between. Germline CDR1 MNHEY, CDR2 SVGAGI. The CDR3 sequence is 14 residues long. The CDR3 nucleotides read TGTGCCAGCAGTTTGGCTACCCGGGTCGGGGAGCTGTTTTTT. It encodes CASSLATRVGELFF.

The chain has TRBV5-5 and TRBJ2-2, with 7 bases matching TRBD2. Per the germline V gene, CDR1 is SGHKS and CDR2 is YYEKEE (reference sequence). CDR3 length: 15 amino acids. V lost 5 bases and J lost 0; bases outside the gene matches: 4. The CDR3 region is CASSGLAANTGELFF. CDR3 coding DNA: TGTGCCAGCAGTGGGCTAGCGGCGAACACCGGGGAGCTGTTTTTT.

The DNA for the CDR3 is TGCGCCAGCAGAGACCCGAGGAGTACGGGGGCCAACGTCCTGACTTTC. Its protein is CASRDPRSTGANVLTF. The chain has TRBV5-1 and TRBJ2-6; D remains ambiguous. The V and J ends lost 5 bases and 4 bases respectively, with 16 bases between them. The germline CDR1 and CDR2 sequences are SGHRS and YFSETQ. This CDR3 has 16 residues.

V and J are TRBV18 and TRBJ1-5; D is undetermined. Trimming removed 1 base from V and 4 bases from J, with 14 bases in between. The CDR3 has 16 amino acids. CDR1 is KGHSH, CDR2 LQKENI, per germline. The CDR3 nucleotides read TGTGCCAGCTCACCACGTGGAGACGTCAGGAATCAGCCCCAGCATTTT. Translating gives CASSPRGDVRNQPQHF.

The V call is TRBV15, the J call TRBJ1-5; TRBD1 is a possible D gene (5 bases). The CDR3 contains 18 residues. The germline V and J ends were trimmed by 3 bases and 1 base, with 19 bases remaining between them. The germline V gene encodes CDR1 LNHNV and CDR2 YYDKDF (reference sequence). This CDR3 reads CATSRDFDRSNSNQPQHF. In nucleotides, the CDR3 is TGTGCCACCAGCAGGGACTTCGACAGAAGTAACAGCAATCAGCCCCAGCATTTT.

This chain joins TRBV7-3 and TRBJ2-7; D unclear. V shed 0 bases and J shed 6 bases, with 9 bases lying between them. The CDR3 length is 13 residues. Germline V gene lookup returns CDR1 SGHTA and CDR2 FQGTGA. CDR3 loop: CASSLTLGGEQYF. The DNA of the CDR3 is TGTGCCAGCAGCTTAACGTTGGGCGGCGAGCAGTACTTC.

The chain couples TRBV27 to TRBJ2-7; a possible D gene is TRBD2 (10 bases). CDR1 is MNHEY, CDR2 SMNVEV, per germline (reference sequence). Trimming took off 5 bases at V and 2 bases at J, with 25 bases between the two ends. The CDR3 totals 18 residues. CDR3 bases: TGTGCCAGCAGTATGAAGACAGGGGGACTAGCGTGGCCCTACGAGCAGTACTTC. This encodes CASSMKTGGLAWPYEQYF.

Regarding this clone: Different DNA sequences within this sample yield the same CDR3. The V call is TRBV5-1, the J call TRBJ2-7; 8 nucleotides agree with TRBD1. After removal of 4 bases from V and 3 bases from J, the junction contained 3 bases not matched to a gene. Germline CDR1 reads SGHRS; CDR2 reads YFSETQ. The CDR3 contains 13 residues. This CDR3 is CASSTTGGYEQYF. The CDR3 bases are TGCGCCAGCAGCACTACAGGGGGCTACGAGCAGTACTTC.

The chain carries TRBV4-3 and TRBJ1-4, with a weak D call TRBD1 (6 bases). Germline V gene sequence: CDR1 LGHNA, CDR2 YSLEER. This CDR3 spans 14 amino acids. Trimming shortened V by 2 bases and J by 7 bases, and 11 bases separated the two germline ends. The CDR3 spells CASSQRGSLEKLFF. The CDR3 DNA reads as TGCGCCAGCAGCCAAAGGGGGAGTCTTGAAAAACTGTTTTTT.

The rearrangement uses TRBV11-2 and TRBJ2-7; the D call may be TRBD1 or TRBD2 (5 bases each). Trimming left V 3 bases short and J 10 bases short, with 19 bases between. The CDR3 has 14 amino acids. The germline V gene encodes CDR1 SGHAT and CDR2 FQNNGV. Here the CDR3 reads CASSFRDHRGTQYF. CDR3 DNA sequence: TGTGCCAGCAGCTTCCGGGACCATCGGGGAACCCAGTACTTC.

The chain employs TRBV7-6 and TRBJ2-1; the match to TRBD2 covers 8 bases. V trimming: 2 bases; J trimming: 12 bases; junction bases outside the gene matches: 18. The CDR3 covers 17 residues. The germline V gene encodes CDR1 SGHVS and CDR2 FNYEAQ. DNA for the CDR3: TGTGCCAGCAGCTTACCCAGCGGGGGAGCTCCTACAATGAGGCAGTTCTTC. Residues: CASSLPSGGAPTMRQFF.